This TCR beta chain appears in the sequencing data of a study of cytomegalovirus exposure and HLA in healthy donors. 60 Vbeta and 13 Jbeta primers were used in PCR. Sequenced by immunoSEQ multiplex PCR; TCRdb stores in-frame clones only, minus some. The sample holds 85,000 to 130,000 clones, approximately 82% seen once. The TCR originated in a man aged 35-49 years in good health and CMV-seronegative. The sequenced material came from PBMCs.

The DNA of the CDR3 is TGTGCCAGCAGCTTAACTCCGTCGGACACTGAAGCTTTCTTT. Translating it yields CASSLTPSDTEAFF. The chain links TRBV11-2 to TRBJ1-1; D is unresolved. CDR1 and CDR2 from the germline V gene are SGHAT and FQNNGV. The V gene lost 2 bases and the J gene lost 3 bases, with 10 bases spanning the gap. This CDR3 comprises 14 residues.